Listed here are 31 T cell receptor beta chains from one sample, sequenced in a study of shared clonotypes between healthy human individuals. TCRdb's copy holds only in-frame clones and misses some; the assay was immunoSEQ multiplex PCR. The data show approximately 2,000,000 clones, 85% to 95% seen once. Sample: naive CD4+ T cells from PBMCs. As to subset: CD45RA+ positively selected. Every receptor here comes from a man younger than 35 in good health. Some clones in this sample may be carry-over from other donors' samples.

The chain employs TRBV6-1 and TRBJ2-1; 10 bases fit TRBD2. Per the germline V gene, CDR1 is MNHNS and CDR2 is SASEGT. V lost 4 bases and J lost 10; bases outside the gene matches: 7. The CDR3 consists of 14 residues. The CDR3 bases are TGTGCCAGCAGTGTGGGGGTAGCGGGAGGCGAGCAGTTCTTC. This gives the protein CASSVGVAGGEQFF.

The chain uses TRBV5-1 and TRBJ1-3; no firm D call. This CDR3 contains 16 residues. Germline assignment: CDR1 SGHRS and CDR2 YFSETQ. V lost 4 bases to trimming and J lost 0 bases, with 14 bases between them. Here the CDR3 reads CASSLQQSSSGNTIYF. The CDR3 nucleotides are TGCGCCAGCAGCCTCCAGCAGTCGAGCTCTGGAAACACCATATATTTT. The whole variable domain, remainder taken from reference TRBV5-1 and TRBJ1-3, is KAGVTQTPRYLIKTRGQQVTLSCSPISGHRSVSWYQQTPGQGLQFLFEYFSETQRNKGNFPGRFSGRQFSNSRSEMNVSTLELGDSALYLCASSLQQSSSGNTIYFGEGSWLTVV.

The CDR3 DNA sequence: TGTGCCAGCAGCCCCCACCCAGGGGACACAGATACGCAGTATTTT. Translated: CASSPHPGDTDTQYF. The genes are TRBV7-3 and TRBJ2-3, with D possibly matching TRBD1 (6 bases). Germline CDR1 is SGHTA and CDR2 is FQGTGA. The CDR3 runs 15 residues. V gave up 5 bases and J gave up 2 bases, with 14 bases separating them.

The chain combines TRBV29-1 with TRBJ2-7; TRBD2 might be the D (5 bases). The germline gives CDR1 SQVTM, CDR2 ANQGSEA. This CDR3 has 13 residues. The V end was cut by 4 bases, the J end by 2 bases, with 12 bases between. In nucleotides, the CDR3 is TGCAGCGTTGCGTTGCGGGCCACCTACGAGCAGTACTTC. Translating it yields CSVALRATYEQYF.

The V call is TRBV10-3, the J call TRBJ1-4; tentatively, D is TRBD1 (5 bases). Looked up from germline, CDR1 is ENHRY and CDR2 is SYGVKD. V was trimmed by 6 bases and J by 2 bases, leaving 16 bases between them. CDR3 length equals 16 residues. The CDR3, as DNA: TGTGCCATCAGCCGGGACCTTTTCGCGACTAATGAAAAACTGTTTTTT. It translates to CAISRDLFATNEKLFF.

The chain uses TRBV5-1 and TRBJ2-3; 9 bases are shared with TRBD2. V lost 4 bases and J lost 4; bases outside the gene matches: 10. The CDR3 totals 16 residues. CDR1 is SGHRS, CDR2 YFSETQ, per germline. The CDR3 loop is CASSQQGLAGPDTQYF. The CDR3 DNA reads TGCGCCAGCAGCCAACAGGGACTAGCAGGGCCAGATACGCAGTATTTT. The variable domain in full, completed from reference TRBV5-1 and TRBJ2-3, reads KAGVTQTPRYLIKTRGQQVTLSCSPISGHRSVSWYQQTPGQGLQFLFEYFSETQRNKGNFPGRFSGRQFSNSRSEMNVSTLELGDSALYLCASSQQGLAGPDTQYFGPGTRLTVL.

The CDR3 protein is CASTTGALGEKLFF. DNA for the CDR3: TGTGCCAGTACCACAGGGGCTTTAGGTGAAAAACTGTTTTTT. The chain employs TRBV28 and TRBJ1-4; 7 nucleotides agree with TRBD1. Germline assignment: CDR1 MDHEN and CDR2 SYDVKM. The CDR3 is 14 residues long. Unmatched junction bases numbered 11, after V lost 9 bases and J lost 7 bases.

This clone was counted a single time. V usage is TRBV5-1 and J usage is TRBJ2-3, with 8 positions matching TRBD1. Trimming removed 0 bases from V and 2 bases from J; junction bases left unmatched: 2. The CDR3 sequence is 15 residues long. Germline V gives CDR1 SGHRS, CDR2 YFSETQ. The CDR3, as DNA: TGCGCCAGCAGCTTGGCGGACAGGGCCACAGATACGCAGTATTTT. Translating gives CASSLADRATDTQYF.

This clone was counted a single time. The V and J genes are TRBV11-3 and TRBJ1-1, with no clear D. CDR1 and CDR2 from the germline V gene are SGHNT and YENEEA. Trimming cost V 5 bases and J 1 base, with 14 bases left between them. There are 15 residues in the CDR3. CDR3 nucleotide sequence: TGTGCCAGCAGCCCAACGAGTTCCCCGAACACTGAAGCTTTCTTT. Amino acids: CASSPTSSPNTEAFF.

This chain links TRBV19 with TRBJ2-7; D gene unclear. Germline CDR1 LNHDA, CDR2 SQIVND (reference sequence). The length of the CDR3 is 13 residues. V lost 4 bases to trimming and J lost 2 bases, with 9 bases between them. DNA for the CDR3: TGTGCCAGTAGTACCGCCGCTACCTACGAGCAGTACTTC. Translation gives CASSTAATYEQYF. Variable domain in full (rest from reference TRBV19 and TRBJ2-7): DGGITQSPKYLFRKEGQNVTLSCEQNLNHDAMYWYRQDPGQGLRLIYYSQIVNDFQKGDIAEGYSVSREKKESFPLTVTSAQKNPTAFYLCASSTAATYEQYFGPGTRLTVT.

V usage is TRBV5-8 and J usage is TRBJ2-2; 8 nucleotides match TRBD2. The CDR3 totals 13 residues. Trimming cost V 4 bases and J 4 bases; bases outside gene matches: 0. Looked up from germline, CDR1 is SGHTS and CDR2 is YDEGEE. The CDR3 loop is CASSRGGTGELFF. As DNA, the CDR3 is TGTGCCAGCAGCCGGGGGGGCACCGGGGAGCTGTTTTTT.

The DNA for the CDR3 is TGTGCCAGCAGTGATGAGGCTAAGGGCCAGCCCCAGCATTTT. The encoded protein is CASSDEAKGQPQHF. This sequence joins TRBV6-1 and TRBJ1-5; no firm D call. CDR3 size: 14 residues. Germline V gives CDR1 MNHNS, CDR2 SASEGT. Trimming took off 3 bases at V and 7 bases at J, with 13 bases between the two ends.

The chain links TRBV5-1 to TRBJ2-1, with 7 positions matching TRBD2. With 0 bases clipped from V and 4 bases from J, the junction kept 7 bases outside the gene matches. The CDR3 spans 16 residues. Germline loops: CDR1 SGHRS, CDR2 YFSETQ. The CDR3 sequence: CASSLGLAAAYNEQFF. CDR3 coding DNA: TGCGCCAGCAGCTTGGGGCTAGCGGCCGCTTACAATGAGCAGTTCTTC.

The chain joins TRBV6-5 to TRBJ1-2; tentatively, D is TRBD1 (6 bases). Germline V gene lookup returns CDR1 MNHEY and CDR2 SVGAGI. The ends were cut back, 3 bases at V and 14 bases at J, with 13 bases in the middle. The length of the CDR3 is 11 residues. The CDR3 sequence is CASSYGGGETF. The CDR3 nucleotides are TGTGCCAGCAGTTATGGAGGGGGGGAGACCTTC.

The chain employs TRBV28 and TRBJ2-1; D is unclear. This CDR3 has 11 residues. The germline V gene encodes CDR1 MDHEN and CDR2 SYDVKM. The V gene lost 6 bases and the J gene lost 9 bases, with 9 bases spanning the gap. The CDR3 coding sequence is TGTGCCAGCAGCCCCTACGGTGAGCAGTTCTTC. Translated, it gives CASSPYGEQFF. The full variable domain, rest sourced from reference TRBV28 and TRBJ2-1, is DVKVTQSSRYLVKRTGEKVFLECVQDMDHENMFWYRQDPGLGLRLIYFSYDVKMKEKGDIPEGYSVSREKKERFSLILESASTNQTSMYLCASSPYGEQFFGPGTRLTVL.

The V gene is TRBV6-5, the J gene TRBJ2-6, with D uncertain. V shed 6 bases and J shed 3 bases, with 6 bases lying between them. The CDR3 consists of 13 residues. Germline V lookup: CDR1 MNHEY, CDR2 SVGAGI. The CDR3 spells CASSPGGANVLTF. CDR3 bases: TGTGCCAGCAGCCCGGGTGGGGCCAACGTCCTGACTTTC.

This clone has only one observation. The chain has TRBV5-4 and TRBJ1-5; 8 bases map to TRBD1. Germline V CDR1 and CDR2: SGHNT, YYREEE (reference sequence). CDR3 length equals 15 residues. Losses at the gene ends were 2 bases for V and 7 bases for J; bases not matched to a gene: 8. The CDR3 sequence: CASSLAGQVGQPQHF. In DNA form, the CDR3 reads TGTGCCAGCAGCTTAGCGGGACAGGTCGGGCAGCCCCAGCATTTT.

This clone was seen only once. Written as DNA, the CDR3 is TGTGCCAGCAGTTTAATGTCAGCCACCACTGAAGCTTTCTTT. Its translation: CASSLMSATTEAFF. The chain carries TRBV27 and TRBJ1-1, with D unclear. Germline V CDR1 and CDR2: MNHEY, SMNVEV (reference sequence). This CDR3 region has 14 residues. V was clipped by 2 bases and J by 4 bases, with 11 bases between them.

The rearrangement uses TRBV5-1 and TRBJ2-7, with 8 bases matching TRBD1. V trimming: 0 bases; J trimming: 0 bases; junction bases outside the gene matches: 5. Per germline, CDR1 SGHRS and CDR2 YFSETQ. This CDR3 contains 16 residues. The CDR3 DNA is TGCGCCAGCAGCTTGGTCTCAGGGGGCTTCTCCTACGAGCAGTACTTC. Translation: CASSLVSGGFSYEQYF.

This chain connects TRBV5-4 to TRBJ2-2, with 7 nucleotides matching TRBD2. With V trimmed by 3 bases and J by 2 bases, 10 bases remained unmatched. This CDR3 is built from 17 residues. Germline-derived CDR1 and CDR2 are SGHNT and YYREEE (reference sequence). Here the CDR3 DNA reads TGTGCCAGCAGCTGGACAACCGGGACTACAAACACCGGGGAGCTGTTTTTT. It yields the protein CASSWTTGTTNTGELFF.

This clone appeared a few times. In the same sample, other DNA sequences code for this CDR3. CDR3 coding DNA: TGTGCCATCAGTAGGGGGGGAAACACTGAAGCTTTCTTT. Translation: CAISRGGNTEAFF. The chain carries TRBV10-3 and TRBJ1-1; D might be TRBD1 (6 bases). The V end was cut by 5 bases, the J end by 2 bases, with 9 bases between. The CDR3 runs 13 residues. The germline gives CDR1 ENHRY, CDR2 SYGVKD.

The chain couples TRBV7-9 to TRBJ1-5; D possibly corresponds to TRBD1 (6 bases). There are 14 residues in the CDR3. V was pared by 4 bases and J by 8 bases, with 15 bases between. Germline V gene sequence: CDR1 SEHNR, CDR2 FQNEAQ (reference sequence). CDR3 loop: CASSSGGRREPQHF. Written as DNA, the CDR3 is TGTGCCAGCAGCTCGGGGGGCAGGAGGGAGCCCCAGCATTTT. Full variable domain (missing parts from reference TRBV7-9 and TRBJ1-5): DTGVSQNPRHKITKRGQNVTFRCDPISEHNRLYWYRQTLGQGPEFLTYFQNEAQLEKSRLLSDRFSAERPKGSFSTLEIQRTEQGDSAMYLCASSSGGRREPQHFGDGTRLSIL.

The chain links TRBV18 to TRBJ2-7, with 7 positions matching TRBD1. CDR3 length: 13 residues. Trimming took 9 bases from V and 5 from J; bases not matched to a gene: 10. Germline V CDR1 and CDR2: KGHSH, LQKENI. The CDR3 loop is CASSTTGRDEQYF. Here the CDR3 DNA reads TGTGCCAGTTCAACGACAGGGCGGGACGAGCAGTACTTC.

J is TRBJ2-2 and V is TRBV6-1, with D possibly being TRBD1 (6 bases). The germline gives CDR1 MNHNS, CDR2 SASEGT. Trimming took off 2 bases at V and 3 bases at J, with 13 bases between the two ends. The CDR3 runs to 16 residues. CDR3 DNA: TGTGCCAGCAGTGAACGGTTGGCAGGGGACACCGGGGAGCTGTTTTTT. Encoded protein: CASSERLAGDTGELFF.

Comments on this clone: This specimen includes other DNA sequences encoding the same CDR3. The V and J genes are TRBV18 and TRBJ1-1, with D possibly being TRBD1 (6 bases). The CDR3 is 14 amino acids. Germline V gene data show CDR1 as KGHSH and CDR2 as LQKENI. The V and J ends lost 6 bases and 0 bases respectively, with 11 bases between them. CDR3 nucleotide sequence: TGTGCCAGCTCCCCTGGACAGTTGAACACTGAAGCTTTCTTT. Amino acid sequence: CASSPGQLNTEAFF. The variable domain in full, completed from reference TRBV18 and TRBJ1-1, reads NAGVMQNPRHLVRRRGQEARLRCSPMKGHSHVYWYRQLPEEGLKFMVYLQKENIIDESGMPKERFSAEFPKEGPSILRIQQVVRGDSAAYFCASSPGQLNTEAFFGQGTRLTVV.

This clone was seen a few times. J is TRBJ2-2 and V is TRBV10-1; D might be TRBD2 (5 bases). Per germline, CDR1 WNHNN and CDR2 SYGVQD (reference sequence). Between the trimmed V and J ends, which lost 6 bases and 5 bases, there was a span of 13 bases. The CDR3 is made up of 14 amino acids. The CDR3 coding sequence is TGCGCCAGCAGCCTAGGGCCGGGGACCGGGGAGCTGTTTTTT. Translated: CASSLGPGTGELFF.

V and J are TRBV7-3 and TRBJ1-2, with a weak D call TRBD1 (5 bases). Germline V gene sequence: CDR1 SGHTA, CDR2 FQGTGA. This CDR3 is 15 amino acids long. V lost 5 bases and J lost 0, with 13 bases in between. The CDR3 DNA reads as TGTGCCAGCAGCCCCGGCGGGGGGACTAACTATGGCTACACCTTC. This translates into CASSPGGGTNYGYTF.

The chain couples TRBV4-3 to TRBJ1-2; 7 bases are shared with TRBD1. CDR3 size: 13 residues. The germline V gene encodes CDR1 LGHNA and CDR2 YSLEER. V lost 4 bases and J lost 5; bases outside the gene matches: 4. The CDR3 nucleotides are TGCGCCAGCAGCCCGGACAGGATGTATGGCTACACCTTC. This encodes CASSPDRMYGYTF.

This sequence joins TRBV9 and TRBJ1-5, with D perhaps matching TRBD1 (6 bases). V was cut by 4 bases and J by 4 bases, with 12 bases left in between. CDR3 length: 14 amino acids. The germline CDR1 and CDR2 sequences are SGDLS and YYNGEE. CDR3 in DNA: TGTGCCAGCAGCAGTTGGGGGACAAATCAGCCCCAGCATTTT. Protein sequence: CASSSWGTNQPQHF.

The genes are TRBV7-3 and TRBJ2-3, with D perhaps matching TRBD1 (6 bases). CDR3 size: 14 residues. From germline, CDR1 is SGHTA and CDR2 FQGTGA. Between the trimmed V and J ends, which lost 2 bases and 7 bases, there was a span of 13 bases. The CDR3 loop reads CASSLGGLLNTQYF. CDR3 DNA sequence: TGTGCCAGCAGCTTAGGGGGCCTTTTGAATACGCAGTATTTT.

The rearrangement uses TRBV7-8 and TRBJ1-2; a possible D gene is TRBD1 (6 bases). Trimming removed 5 bases at V and 6 bases at J, with 19 bases between. Germline-derived CDR1 and CDR2 are SGHVS and FQNEAQ. The CDR3 totals 15 residues. For the CDR3, the DNA is TGTGCCAGCAGCGCCCGGACAGCCGACGCTCATGGCTACACCTTC. This translates into CASSARTADAHGYTF.